Below, 22 T cell receptor beta chains from the same sample are listed, as sequenced in a study of human T cells and chemical hapten exposure. As for time point: patch test 2, 6 weeks after DPC sensitization. Treatment here: therapeutic diphenylcyclopropenone sensitization with weekly scalp DPC. In TCRdb, the RACE reads were re-called with MiXCR into one record per CDR3 protein. The table has about 73,000 distinct CDR3 sequences, about 9% seen once. The material was whole blood, obtained in connection with sensitization to the hapten diphenylcyclopropenone (DPC). The receptor set was obtained from a woman aged 45 to 65 with alopecia areata. Some clones in this sample may be carry-over from other donors' samples.

This clonotype was picked up a small number of times. This chain joins TRBV20-1 and TRBJ2-5, with 11 bases matching TRBD2. The CDR3 is made up of 15 amino acids. J gave up 2 bases and V 3 bases, and 5 bases lay outside the gene matches. Germline loops: CDR1 DFQATT, CDR2 SNEGSKA (reference sequence). The CDR3 reads CSARRTSGSQETQYF. For the CDR3, the DNA is TGCAGTGCTAGGAGGACTAGCGGGTCACAAGAGACCCAGTACTTC.

The CDR3 DNA reads as TGTGCCTGGAGTGTCCCCGGACCCGACGAGCAGTACTTC. This codes for CAWSVPGPDEQYF. V gene TRBV30 combines with J gene TRBJ2-7; D unresolved. The germline V gene has CDR1 GTSNPN and CDR2 SVGIG (reference sequence). This CDR3 is 13 amino acids long. V lost 0 bases and J 5 bases, leaving 11 bases between the germline ends.

This clonotype has just a few counts. The rearrangement links TRBV29-1 to TRBJ2-7, with 7 bases lining up with TRBD1. Per the germline V gene, CDR1 is SQVTM and CDR2 is ANQGSEA. This CDR3 has 13 residues. J lost 4 bases, V lost 0 bases, and 3 bases had no gene match. Here the CDR3 reads CSVEDPGGYEQYF. The CDR3 region has the DNA TGCAGCGTTGAAGATCCAGGGGGATACGAGCAGTACTTC.

The sample holds many counts of this clonotype. The V gene is TRBV29-1, the J gene TRBJ1-1, with D possibly matching TRBD1 (5 bases). The CDR3 is 14 residues long. V was shortened by 4 bases and J by 0 bases, with 12 bases between the two germline ends. Per germline, CDR1 SQVTM and CDR2 ANQGSEA. The CDR3, as DNA: TGCAGCGTTGTTAGCTCAGGGCTGAACACTGAAGCTTTCTTT. This translates into CSVVSSGLNTEAFF.

This chain links TRBV12-3 or TRBV12-4 with TRBJ1-1; 7 bases agree with TRBD1. After removal of 0 bases from V and 5 bases from J, the junction contained 0 bases not matched to a gene. The CDR3 spans 13 residues. This CDR3 is CASSLAQGTEAFF. DNA for the CDR3: TGTGCCAGCAGTTTAGCACAGGGGACTGAAGCTTTCTTT.

The V call is TRBV7-2, the J call TRBJ1-1, with TRBD1 as a possible D gene (6 bases). The CDR3 has 15 residues. The germline V and J ends were trimmed by 1 base and 5 bases, with 14 bases remaining between them. In germline, CDR1 is SGHTA, CDR2 FQGNSA. The CDR3 DNA sequence: TGTGCCAGCAGCTTAGATCCGGGGGCGCGTACTGAAGCTTTCTTT. As protein: CASSLDPGARTEAFF.

This clonotype was seen a few times. V is TRBV6-5 and J is TRBJ1-1; D not resolved. The CDR3 totals 12 residues. Germline loops: CDR1 MNHEY, CDR2 SVGAGI. V lost 2 bases and J lost 8, with 9 bases in between. The CDR3 nucleotides are TGTGCCAGCAGTTACGGTGGGGAGGAAGCTTTCTTT. It codes for CASSYGGEEAFF.

V gene TRBV7-9 combines with J gene TRBJ2-2; TRBD1 aligns across 7 bases. The CDR3 is 15 residues long. Trimming at V came to 2 bases and at J to 4 bases, leaving 4 bases not matched to a gene. Germline CDR1 SEHNR, CDR2 FQNEAQ (reference sequence). The CDR3 reads CASSLLQGSTGELFF. The CDR3 region has the DNA TGTGCCAGCAGCTTATTACAGGGGAGCACCGGGGAGCTGTTTTTT.

This clonotype was found a few times. This chain connects TRBV18 to TRBJ1-1; 9 nucleotides agree with TRBD1. CDR3 size: 15 residues. V lost 0 bases and J lost 1; bases outside the gene matches: 0. Germline loops: CDR1 KGHSH, CDR2 LQKENI. The CDR3 DNA is TGTGCCAGCTCACCACCGGGACAGGGGAACACTGAAGCTTTCTTT. The encoded protein is CASSPPGQGNTEAFF. The full variable domain, in which reference TRBV18 and TRBJ1-1 provide the parts outside the CDR3, is NAGVMQNPRHLVRRRGQEARLRCSPMKGHSHVYWYRQLPEEGLKFMVYLQKENIIDESGMPKERFSAEFPKEGPSILRIQQVVRGDSAAYFCASSPPGQGNTEAFFGQGTRLTVV.

This clonotype has ten or more counts. The V and J genes are TRBV12-3 or TRBV12-4 and TRBJ1-6, with 12 bases aligning to TRBD1. This CDR3 is built from 17 residues. V lost 6 bases to trimming and J lost 10 bases; unmatched junction nucleotides: 13. CDR3 in amino acids: CASRAAGTGGAGSPLHF. The CDR3 nucleotides read TGTGCCAGCAGAGCCGCCGGGACAGGGGGCGCGGGATCACCCCTCCACTTT.

This clonotype was detected a few times. This chain connects TRBV7-2 to TRBJ2-3, with a possible D match to TRBD2 (6 bases). CDR3 length equals 14 residues. V shed 3 bases and J shed 6 bases, with 13 bases lying between them. The germline V gene has CDR1 SGHTA and CDR2 FQGNSA. The CDR3 coding sequence is TGTGCCAGCAGCTTTGGGACTTTGGGGGATACGCAGTATTTT. The encoded protein is CASSFGTLGDTQYF.

This chain joins TRBV12-3 or TRBV12-4 and TRBJ2-7; 7 nucleotides match TRBD2. V was pared by 3 bases and J by 2 bases, with 7 bases of the junction left unmatched. This CDR3 has 15 amino acids. The CDR3 region is CASSFGLAATYEQYF. For the CDR3, the DNA is TGTGCCAGCAGTTTCGGGCTAGCGGCTACCTACGAGCAGTACTTC.

This clonotype was observed a handful of times. Here the CDR3 DNA reads TGTGCCAGCAGTGAGAGGACAGCGAACACTGAAGCTTTCTTT. Translated, it gives CASSERTANTEAFF. The rearrangement links TRBV6-1 to TRBJ1-1, with a tentative D call TRBD1 (6 bases). V lost 3 bases and J 1 base, leaving 9 bases between the germline ends. Germline CDR1 MNHNS, CDR2 SASEGT. The CDR3 is 14 residues long.

The table lists this clonotype with a few counts. The V and J genes are TRBV2 and TRBJ1-1; D call uncertain. There are 18 residues in the CDR3. V gave up 1 base and J gave up 1 base, with 19 bases separating them. CDR1 and CDR2 from the germline V gene are SNHLY and FYNNEI. The CDR3 sequence is CASSEEVIRPSGNTEAFF. In DNA form, the CDR3 reads TGTGCCAGCAGTGAAGAAGTGATCCGGCCTTCGGGGAACACTGAAGCTTTCTTT.

The genes are TRBV7-9 and TRBJ2-6; D not resolved. Per the germline V gene, CDR1 is SEHNR and CDR2 is FQNEAQ (reference sequence). The CDR3 has 12 residues. V was shortened by 10 bases and J by 1 base, with 5 bases between the two germline ends. CDR3 amino acids: CAIPSGANVLTF. Here the CDR3 DNA reads TGTGCCATCCCATCTGGGGCCAACGTCCTGACTTTC.

This clonotype was seen at least ten times. The gene calls are TRBV7-2 and TRBJ1-2; D is ambiguous. Germline V lookup: CDR1 SGHTA, CDR2 FQGNSA. V was cut by 1 base and J by 7 bases, with 7 bases left in between. This CDR3 has 12 residues. CDR3 sequence: CASSLDEVGYTF. CDR3 bases: TGTGCCAGCAGCTTAGATGAAGTTGGCTACACCTTC.

V usage is TRBV2 and J usage is TRBJ2-5; D is possibly TRBD1 or TRBD2 (5 bases each). Trimming cost V 5 bases and J 7 bases, with 14 bases left between them. The CDR3 sequence is 13 residues long. Germline values: CDR1 SNHLY, CDR2 FYNNEI. The DNA for the CDR3 is TGTGCCAGCAGTTCATCATCTGGGGGGACCCAGTACTTC. The encoded protein is CASSSSSGGTQYF.

This clonotype was counted many times. The chain combines TRBV24-1 with TRBJ1-2; D is undetermined. This CDR3 is 13 amino acids long. V dropped 9 bases and J dropped 4 bases, with 14 bases sitting between them. Per the germline V gene, CDR1 is KGHDR and CDR2 is SFDVKD. The CDR3: CATPRSFSYGYTF. The CDR3 DNA reads as TGTGCCACCCCCCGTTCCTTTAGCTATGGCTACACCTTC.

This chain links TRBV20-1 with TRBJ2-6; D might be TRBD1 (6 bases). Germline values: CDR1 DFQATT, CDR2 SNEGSKA (reference sequence). Deletions cut 5 bases from V and 2 bases from J, with 19 bases between. This CDR3 comprises 17 residues. In DNA form, the CDR3 reads TGCAGTGCTCCGACGTACACAGGGTTCACTGGGGCCAACGTCCTGACTTTC. This translates into CSAPTYTGFTGANVLTF.

This clonotype has just a few counts. V is TRBV24-1 and J is TRBJ2-3; 11 bases align to TRBD1. Germline V CDR1 and CDR2: KGHDR, SFDVKD. This CDR3 has 15 residues. Unmatched junction bases numbered 11, after V lost 11 bases and J lost 5 bases. CDR3 in DNA: TGTGCCATATCCGACCGGACAGGGGGCGAAGATACGCAGTATTTT. It specifies CAISDRTGGEDTQYF.

This clonotype was observed many times. CDR3 sequence reads: CSVDRGGKLFF. CDR3 sequence (DNA): TGCAGCGTGGACCGGGGAGGAAAACTGTTTTTT. This chain connects TRBV29-1 to TRBJ1-4; D gene unclear. Trimming cost V 6 bases and J 10 bases, with 12 bases left between them. The CDR3 has 11 residues. CDR1 is SQVTM, CDR2 ANQGSEA, per germline. Looking up the rest from reference TRBV29-1 and TRBJ1-4 gives the full variable domain: SAVISQKPSRDICQRGTSLTIQCQVDSQVTMMFWYRQQPGQSLTLIATANQGSEATYESGFVIDKFPISRPNLTFSTLTVSNMSPEDSSIYLCSVDRGGKLFFGSGTQLSVL.

This clonotype was seen only a few times. The chain couples TRBV29-1 to TRBJ2-2, with D perhaps TRBD1 or TRBD2 (5 bases each). The CDR3 totals 13 residues. V was clipped by 2 bases and J by 6 bases, with 10 bases between them. CDR1 and CDR2 from the germline V gene are SQVTM and ANQGSEA. CDR3 amino acids: CSVERDGSGELFF. The CDR3 coding sequence is TGCAGCGTTGAACGGGACGGATCCGGGGAGCTGTTTTTT.